The 27 T cell receptor beta chains below come from one sample, sequenced in a study of cytomegalovirus exposure and HLA in healthy donors. This PCR relied on a set of 60 Vbeta primers and 13 Jbeta primers. Libraries were prepared by immunoSEQ multiplex PCR; TCRdb keeps only in-frame clonotypes and omits some of them. The sample is made up of approximately 38,000 clones, and the top ten hold approximately 10% of it. Specimen: PBMCs. These receptors all come from a middle-aged man in good health and CMV-seropositive.

The chain is built from TRBV5-1 and TRBJ1-2; TRBD1 matches at 9 bases. The CDR3 extends over 14 amino acids. CDR1 and CDR2 (germline): SGHRS, YFSETQ. V shed 4 bases, J shed 4 bases, and the junction held 5 bases outside the gene matches. The DNA for the CDR3 is TGCGCCAGCAGCCCGGACAGGGGACGCTATGGCTACACCTTC. Protein product: CASSPDRGRYGYTF.

The chain uses TRBV10-3 and TRBJ2-2; D uncertain. With 0 bases removed from V and 5 bases from J, the gap between germline ends came to 10 bases. The CDR3 spans 15 residues. Per germline, CDR1 ENHRY and CDR2 SYGVKD. The CDR3 protein is CAISESSTATGELFF. The CDR3 DNA follows: TGTGCCATCAGTGAGTCGTCTACTGCAACCGGGGAGCTGTTTTTT.

This chain connects TRBV29-1 to TRBJ2-3, with D possibly TRBD2 on 6 matching bases. The V gene lost 2 bases and the J gene lost 8 bases, with 14 bases spanning the gap. The V gene's germline CDR1 is SQVTM and CDR2 ANQGSEA. The CDR3 sequence is 13 residues long. CDR3 sequence: CSVETGVAGTQYF. The CDR3 bases are TGCAGCGTTGAAACGGGGGTAGCAGGTACGCAGTATTTT.

This rearrangement joins TRBV5-1 to TRBJ2-1; the D gene is possibly TRBD2 (5 bases). Trimming cost V 4 bases and J 4 bases, with 12 bases left between them. The germline CDR1 and CDR2 sequences are SGHRS and YFSETQ. The CDR3 has 14 amino acids. The CDR3 sequence: CASSNPTGYNEQFF. The CDR3 DNA reads TGCGCCAGCAGCAACCCGACGGGATACAATGAGCAGTTCTTC.

This sequence joins TRBV19 and TRBJ1-5; D perhaps matches TRBD1 (6 bases). This CDR3 comprises 16 residues. Germline V gene data show CDR1 as LNHDA and CDR2 as SQIVND (reference sequence). The V end was cut by 3 bases, the J end by 4 bases, with 16 bases between. In DNA form, the CDR3 reads TGTGCCAGTAGTATCCGGGGGGGCGCTGGGAATCAGCCCCAGCATTTT. Its protein is CASSIRGGAGNQPQHF.

The chain carries TRBV5-6 and TRBJ2-5; 7 bases fit TRBD2. V lost 4 bases and J lost 11; bases outside the gene matches: 23. The CDR3 extends over 17 amino acids. CDR1 and CDR2 from the germline V gene are SGHDT and YYEEEE. The CDR3 DNA is TGTGCCAGCAGCCTGGGAGGAAGCGGCGGGAGTCTGAGAGAGCAGTACTTC. Its protein product is CASSLGGSGGSLREQYF.

V and J are TRBV10-2 and TRBJ2-7; D remains unclear. This CDR3 comprises 14 residues. Germline V gives CDR1 WSHSY, CDR2 SAAADI. With 0 bases removed from V and 2 bases from J, the gap between germline ends came to 8 bases. CDR3: CASSESWATYEQYF. CDR3 coding DNA: TGCGCCAGCAGTGAGTCCTGGGCGACCTACGAGCAGTACTTC.

Comment on this clone: The germline gene is not matched at one end of the junction; a read error may be the cause. Distinct nucleotide sequences in the sample also encode this CDR3. The chain is built from TRBV7-9 and TRBJ2-2; no clear D gene. Germline V lookup: CDR1 SEHNR, CDR2 FQNEAQ (reference sequence). The length of the CDR3 is 12 residues. CDR3 DNA sequence: TGTGCTAGCAGCTCCGTATCCGGGGAGCTGTTTTTT. Encoded protein: CASSSVSGELFF.

The rearrangement uses TRBV5-8 and TRBJ1-2, with D possibly TRBD1 on 5 matching bases. Trimming shortened V by 2 bases and J by 4 bases, and 9 bases separated the two germline ends. In germline, CDR1 is SGHTS, CDR2 YDEGEE. The CDR3 length is 13 residues. CDR3 amino acids: CASSLQVSYGYTF. As DNA, the CDR3 is TGTGCCAGCAGCTTACAGGTTTCCTATGGCTACACCTTC. The full variable domain, its missing parts supplied by reference TRBV5-8 and TRBJ1-2, is EAGVTQSPTHLIKTRGQQATLRCSPISGHTSVYWYQQALGLGLQFLLWYDEGEERNRGNFPPRFSGRQFPNYSSELNVNALELEDSALYLCASSLQVSYGYTFGSGTRLTVV.

J is TRBJ2-3 and V is TRBV6-4, with 8 bases matching TRBD2. This CDR3 has 15 amino acids. CDR1 MRHNA and CDR2 SNTAGT come from the germline V gene. With V trimmed by 4 bases and J by 2 bases, 5 bases remained unmatched. DNA of the CDR3: TGTGCCAGCAGTGTTAGCGGGATTGACACAGATACGCAGTATTTT. Protein: CASSVSGIDTDTQYF.

The chain uses TRBV29-1 and TRBJ2-4, with 10 bases aligning to TRBD1. V lost 2 bases and J lost 3; bases outside the gene matches: 10. The germline V gene has CDR1 SQVTM and CDR2 ANQGSEA. The CDR3 is 17 amino acids. DNA for the CDR3: TGCAGCGTTGAAACTCTGGGGGACAGGGGTGTCAAAAACATTCAGTACTTC. This encodes CSVETLGDRGVKNIQYF.

The rearrangement links TRBV12-1 to TRBJ2-1; the table's D call TRBD1 went unverified against the DNA. TRBV12-1 is given as a pseudogene. The CDR3 spans 17 residues. The CDR3 is CASSSPGASGSYNEQFF. As DNA, the CDR3 is TGTGCCAGCAGCTCCCCTGGGGCGTCTGGCTCCTACAATGAGCAGTTCTTC.

The CDR3 nucleotides are TGTGCCAGCAGTGCCTTGTTCAGGACCGGGGAGCTGTTTTTT. This translates into CASSALFRTGELFF. The chain joins TRBV6-1 to TRBJ2-2, with D uncertain. Germline assignment: CDR1 MNHNS and CDR2 SASEGT. V was trimmed by 4 bases and J by 5 bases, leaving 11 bases between them. The CDR3 contains 14 residues.

The chain links TRBV27 to TRBJ2-2, with 12 bases lining up with TRBD2. The CDR3 sequence is 18 residues long. The V gene's germline CDR1 is MNHEY and CDR2 SMNVEV (reference sequence). The trim removed 1 base at V and 1 base at J, leaving 4 bases unmatched. The CDR3 region is CASSLWGGLAGNTGELFF. DNA for the CDR3: TGTGCCAGCAGTTTATGGGGGGGACTAGCGGGGAACACCGGGGAGCTGTTTTTT.

The J gene is TRBJ1-5, the V gene TRBV7-2; D gene uncertain. Germline CDR1 is SGHTA and CDR2 is FQGNSA. Trimming stripped 2 bases from V and 4 bases from J, with 6 bases between. This CDR3 comprises 13 residues. For the CDR3, the DNA is TGTGCCAGCAGCTTACAGGAAAATCAGCCCCAGCATTTT. This encodes CASSLQENQPQHF.

The chain uses TRBV9 and TRBJ1-2, with D hard to call. The CDR3 length is 15 residues. V lost 4 bases and J lost 3, with 16 bases in between. Germline CDR1 reads SGDLS; CDR2 reads YYNGEE. The CDR3: CASSSRAVEYYGYTF. The CDR3 bases are TGTGCCAGCAGCTCCCGAGCGGTAGAGTACTATGGCTACACCTTC.

The chain carries TRBV10-3 and TRBJ2-3; 8 nucleotides align to TRBD2. The V segment lost 10 bases and the J segment 1 base; nucleotides outside the gene matches: 1. The V gene's germline CDR1 is ENHRY and CDR2 SYGVKD. The CDR3 is 12 residues long. The CDR3 sequence is CATRGGTDTQYF. Written as DNA, the CDR3 is TGTGCCACGCGGGGGGGCACAGATACGCAGTATTTT.

V is TRBV7-9 and J is TRBJ2-3, with 10 nucleotides matching TRBD2. With V trimmed by 5 bases and J by 1 base, 15 bases remained unmatched. Germline V gene data show CDR1 as SEHNR and CDR2 as FQNEAQ (reference sequence). There are 19 residues in the CDR3. CDR3 amino acids: CASSPLAGRRMEGTDTQYF. For the CDR3, the DNA is TGTGCCAGCAGCCCACTAGCGGGAAGGAGAATGGAAGGCACAGATACGCAGTATTTT.

V gene TRBV29-1 combines with J gene TRBJ2-7; D remains unclear. The CDR3 covers 11 residues. The V end was cut by 1 base, the J end by 3 bases, with 4 bases between. From germline, CDR1 is SQVTM and CDR2 ANQGSEA. This CDR3 reads CSVEVSYEQYF. In nucleotides, the CDR3 is TGCAGCGTTGAAGTTAGCTACGAGCAGTACTTC.

Details on this clone: Given the absence of the conserved phenylalanine or tryptophan at the CDR3 end, a read error is likely. The J gene is TRBJ2-7, the V gene TRBV11-3, with D possibly being TRBD2 (5 bases). V lost 8 bases to trimming and J lost 3 bases, with 14 bases between them. Germline V gene data show CDR1 as SGHNT and CDR2 as YENEEA. The CDR3 totals 13 residues. DNA for the CDR3: TGTGCCAGCGAAAGGACTTTAAACTACGAGCAGTACCTC. Translation gives CASERTLNYEQYL.

About this clone itself: An end of the junction differs from the germline gene, which may be a read error. The genes are TRBV9 and TRBJ2-1; D not resolved. Germline-derived CDR1 and CDR2 are SGDLS and YYNGEE. The CDR3 is made up of 13 amino acids. CDR3 in amino acids: CASSVQSSNEQFF. DNA of the CDR3: TGTGCCAGCAGCGTACAGTCCTCCAATGAGCAGTTCTTC. The variable domain in full, with the rest retrieved from reference TRBV9 and TRBJ2-1, is DSGVTQTPKHLITATGQRVTLRCSPRSGDLSVYWYQQSLDQGLQFLIQYYNGEERAKGNILERFSAQQFPDLHSELNLSSLELGDSALYFCASSVQSSNEQFFGPGTRLTVL.

The rearrangement uses TRBV14 and TRBJ2-5; D is unresolved. The assigned J gene may be wrong: the sequence end matches TRBJ2-7 better. This CDR3 region has 19 residues. Per germline, CDR1 SGHDN and CDR2 FVKESK. In DNA form, the CDR3 reads TGTGCCAGCAGCGGCGTCGGGTCGCGCCCCCCCCGCCCGGACTACGAGCAGTACTTC. This sequence encodes CASSGVGSRPPRPDYEQYF.

The genes are TRBV7-2 and TRBJ2-5, with a possible D match to TRBD1 (5 bases). There are 13 residues in the CDR3. With 2 bases removed from V and 5 bases from J, the gap between germline ends came to 9 bases. Germline CDR1 SGHTA, CDR2 FQGNSA. Written as DNA, the CDR3 is TGTGCCAGCAGCTTAAGCAGGGTGGAGACCCAGTACTTC. Its translation is CASSLSRVETQYF. Full variable domain (rest looked up from reference TRBV7-2 and TRBJ2-5): GAGVSQSPSNKVTEKGKDVELRCDPISGHTALYWYRQSLGQGLEFLIYFQGNSAPDKSGLPSDRFSAERTGGSVSTLTIQRTQQEDSAVYLCASSLSRVETQYFGPGTRLLVL.

This chain links TRBV9 with TRBJ2-1; TRBD2 aligns across 9 bases. The CDR3 consists of 16 residues. Trimming took 4 bases from V and 4 from J; bases not matched to a gene: 9. Germline loops: CDR1 SGDLS, CDR2 YYNGEE. This chain's CDR3 is CASSLRASGIYNEQFF. The CDR3 coding sequence is TGTGCCAGCAGCCTAAGGGCTAGCGGGATATACAATGAGCAGTTCTTC.

The gene calls are TRBV7-2 and TRBJ2-1, with 8 bases that match TRBD2. Trimming at V came to 10 bases and at J to 5 bases, leaving 7 bases not matched to a gene. Germline V lookup: CDR1 SGHTA, CDR2 FQGNSA. The CDR3 runs 13 residues. The DNA of the CDR3 is TGTGCCACCCGACTAGCGTCCGACAATGAGCAGTTCTTC. Amino acids: CATRLASDNEQFF. The whole variable domain, remainder taken from reference TRBV7-2 and TRBJ2-1, is GAGVSQSPSNKVTEKGKDVELRCDPISGHTALYWYRQSLGQGLEFLIYFQGNSAPDKSGLPSDRFSAERTGGSVSTLTIQRTQQEDSAVYLCATRLASDNEQFFGPGTRLTVL.

The chain couples TRBV19 to TRBJ1-1; TRBD1 is a possible D gene (6 bases). Trimming took 6 bases from V and 2 from J, leaving 34 bases between them. The CDR3 runs 21 residues. Germline CDR1 LNHDA, CDR2 SQIVND (reference sequence). The CDR3 loop reads CASSAPLQGSVRALSNTEAFF. The CDR3 nucleotides are TGTGCCAGTAGCGCCCCTTTACAGGGTAGCGTTAGGGCCTTGAGTAACACTGAAGCTTTCTTT.

The chain links TRBV19 to TRBJ1-3; a possible D gene is TRBD1 (5 bases). Germline V lookup: CDR1 LNHDA, CDR2 SQIVND (reference sequence). CDR3 length: 13 amino acids. The germline V and J ends were trimmed by 10 bases and 5 bases, with 15 bases remaining between them. In DNA form, the CDR3 reads TGTGCCACCCTACCGACAGCCAGAAACACCATATATTTT. Translating it yields CATLPTARNTIYF.